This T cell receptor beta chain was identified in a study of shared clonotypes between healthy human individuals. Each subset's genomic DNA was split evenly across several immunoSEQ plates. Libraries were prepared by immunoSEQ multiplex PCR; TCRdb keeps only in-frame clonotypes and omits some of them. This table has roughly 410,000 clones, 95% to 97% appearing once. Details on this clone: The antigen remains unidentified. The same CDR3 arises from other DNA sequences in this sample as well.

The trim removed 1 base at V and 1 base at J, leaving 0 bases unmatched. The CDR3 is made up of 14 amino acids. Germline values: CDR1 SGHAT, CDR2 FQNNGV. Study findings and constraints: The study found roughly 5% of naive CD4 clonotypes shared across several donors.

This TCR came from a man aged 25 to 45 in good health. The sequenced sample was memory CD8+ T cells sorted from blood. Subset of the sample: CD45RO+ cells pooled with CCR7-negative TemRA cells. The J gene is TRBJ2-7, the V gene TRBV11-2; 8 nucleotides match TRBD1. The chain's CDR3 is CASSLGTGSYEQYF. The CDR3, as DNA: TGTGCCAGCAGCTTAGGGACAGGGTCCTACGAGCAGTACTTC.